This T cell receptor beta chain appears in the sequencing data of a study of blood T cell repertoires in COVID-19. For the study at large: From the United States, Italy and Spain came samples of acute and convalescent COVID-19. T cells, B-cell-depleted T cells, or PBMCs supplied cDNA or gDNA.

The length of the CDR3 is 16 residues. Trimming at V came to 0 bases and at J to 4 bases, leaving 8 bases not matched to a gene. Germline CDR1 reads SGHRS; CDR2 reads YFSETQ. Original methodology: Reference gene primer amplification gave estimated nucleated cell counts. Method: immunoSEQ multiplex PCR; TCRdb's copy keeps in-frame clones and lacks some. V, J and clone size were drawn from that table, and D and trimming were deduced from the DNA. Here the sample spans some 250,000 clones, 70% to 90% being singletons. This clonotype was obtained from a woman aged 25 to 39 who had recovered from COVID-19. The sample was peripheral blood. The chain is built from TRBV5-1 and TRBJ2-3; 7 positions match TRBD2. The CDR3 coding sequence is TGCGCCAGCAGCTTGGGGGCGGGGGTACGCTCAGATACGCAGTATTTT. Protein: CASSLGAGVRSDTQYF.